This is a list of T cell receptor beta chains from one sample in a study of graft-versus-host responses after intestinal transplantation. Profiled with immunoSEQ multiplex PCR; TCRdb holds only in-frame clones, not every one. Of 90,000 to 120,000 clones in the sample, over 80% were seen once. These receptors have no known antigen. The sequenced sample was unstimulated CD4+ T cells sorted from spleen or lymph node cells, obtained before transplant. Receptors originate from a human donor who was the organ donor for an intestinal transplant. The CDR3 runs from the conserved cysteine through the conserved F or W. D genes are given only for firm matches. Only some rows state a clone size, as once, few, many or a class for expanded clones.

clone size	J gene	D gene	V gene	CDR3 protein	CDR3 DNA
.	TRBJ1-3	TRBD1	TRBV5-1	CASSPGGGNTIYF	TGCGCCAGCAGCCCAGGGGGCGGAAACACCATATATTTT
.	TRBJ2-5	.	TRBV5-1	CASSLGRSGQETQYF	TGCGCCAGCAGCTTGGGGCGTAGCGGCCAAGAGACCCAGTACTTC
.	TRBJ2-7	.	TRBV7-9	CASSLAGTPYEQYF	TGTGCCAGCAGCTTAGCGGGGACCCCCTACGAGCAGTACTTC
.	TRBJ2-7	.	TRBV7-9	CASSLYTAPYEQYF	TGTGCCAGCAGCTTATATACAGCCCCCTACGAGCAGTACTTC
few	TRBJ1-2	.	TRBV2	CASSEAGGNTF	TGTGCCAGCAGTGAAGCGGGGGGGAACACCTTC
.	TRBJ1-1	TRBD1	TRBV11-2	CASSEQGAGAEAFF	TGTGCCAGCAGCGAACAGGGGGCTGGGGCTGAAGCTTTCTTT
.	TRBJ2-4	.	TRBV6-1	CASTRGGTLGNIQYF	TGTGCCAGCACCCGAGGGGGGACCCTCGGAAACATTCAGTACTTC
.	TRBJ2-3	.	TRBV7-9	CASSNGLSTDTQYF	TGTGCCAGCAGCAACGGACTATCCACAGATACGCAGTATTTT
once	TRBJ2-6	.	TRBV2	CASRPHGQIGANVLTF	TGTGCCAGCAGACCCCACGGACAGATCGGGGCCAACGTCCTGACTTTC
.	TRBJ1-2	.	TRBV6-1	CASSEGTTNYGYTF	TGTGCCAGCAGTGAAGGGACAACTAACTATGGCTACACCTTC
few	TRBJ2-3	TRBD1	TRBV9	CASSVGDRATDTQYF	TGTGCCAGCAGCGTAGGGGACAGGGCTACAGATACGCAGTATTTT
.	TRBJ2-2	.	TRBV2	CAGRAAVTGELFF	TGTGCCGGACGGGCCGCGGTCACCGGGGAGCTGTTTTTT
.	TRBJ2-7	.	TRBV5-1	CASSPPGAAGMKQYF	TGCGCCAGCAGCCCGCCAGGGGCGGCGGGGATGAAGCAGTACTTC
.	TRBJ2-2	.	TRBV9	CASSPRLSNTGELFF	TGTGCCAGCAGCCCGCGACTATCCAACACCGGGGAGCTGTTTTTT
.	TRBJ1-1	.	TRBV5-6	CASSLWGGNTEAFF	TGTGCCAGCAGCTTGTGGGGCGGGAACACTGAAGCTTTCTTT
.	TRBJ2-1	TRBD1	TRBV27	CASSRDRVDNEQFF	TGTGCCAGCAGTCGGGACAGGGTGGACAATGAGCAGTTCTTC
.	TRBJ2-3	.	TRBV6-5	CASSSALGTDMQYF	TGTGCCAGCAGTTCCGCCCTGGGCACAGATATGCAGTATTTT
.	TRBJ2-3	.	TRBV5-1	CASKAPSTDTQYF	TGCGCCAGCAAGGCCCCTAGCACAGATACGCAGTATTTT
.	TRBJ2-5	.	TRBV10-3	CAREAQYF	TGTGCCAGGGAGGCCCAGTACTTC
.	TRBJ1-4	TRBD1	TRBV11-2	CASSLTQGAGEKLFF	TGTGCCAGCAGCTTAACGCAGGGGGCCGGTGAAAAACTGTTTTTT
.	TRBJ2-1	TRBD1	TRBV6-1	CASSGQGGLSEQFF	TGTGCCAGCAGCGGACAGGGGGGACTCAGTGAGCAGTTCTTC
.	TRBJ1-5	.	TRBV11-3	CASSLDLNQPQHF	TGTGCCAGCAGCTTAGACTTAAATCAGCCCCAGCATTTT
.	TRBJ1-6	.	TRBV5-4	CASSPDIGANSPLHF	TGTGCCAGCAGTCCCGATATCGGGGCGAATTCACCCCTCCACTTT
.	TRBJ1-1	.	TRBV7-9	CASSLGVVMTEAFF	TGTGCCAGCAGCTTGGGGGTCGTGATGACTGAAGCTTTCTTT
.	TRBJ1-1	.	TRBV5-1	CASSLNIRNTEAFF	TGCGCCAGCAGCTTAAATATTAGGAACACTGAAGCTTTCTTT
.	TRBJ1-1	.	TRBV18	CASSPPNSNPEAFF	TGTGCCAGCTCACCACCGAACAGCAACCCTGAAGCTTTCTTT
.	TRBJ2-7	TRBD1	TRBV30	CAWTGTGTYEQYF	TGTGCCTGGACCGGGACAGGGACCTACGAGCAGTACTTC
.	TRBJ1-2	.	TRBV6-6	CASSSSGANYGYTF	TGTGCCAGCAGTTCCTCGGGGGCAAACTATGGCTACACCTTC
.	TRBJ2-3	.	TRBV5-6	CASSLPGIEGDTQYF	TGTGCCAGCAGCTTGCCCGGGATAGAGGGAGATACGCAGTATTTT
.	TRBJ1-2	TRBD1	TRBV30	CAWTGGYGYTF	TGTGCCTGGACAGGGGGCTATGGCTACACCTTC
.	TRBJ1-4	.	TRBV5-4	CASSLGGPTNEKLFF	TGTGCCAGCAGCCTGGGTGGGCCAACTAATGAAAAACTGTTTTTT
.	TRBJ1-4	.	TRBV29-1	CSAGLREKLFF	TGCAGCGCAGGGCTTCGGGAAAAACTGTTTTTT
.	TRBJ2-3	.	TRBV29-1	CSVEGEAPLLPTQYF	TGCAGCGTTGAGGGGGAGGCCCCTCTACTGCCTACGCAGTATTTT
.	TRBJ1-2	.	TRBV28	CASSFLGGVGYDYGYTF	TGTGCCAGCAGTTTTCTGGGGGGAGTTGGGTATGACTATGGCTACACCTTC
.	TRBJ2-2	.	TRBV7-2	CASSLGHGSGELFF	TGTGCCAGCAGCTTAGGTCACGGTTCCGGGGAGCTGTTTTTT
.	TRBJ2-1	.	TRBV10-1	CASSEVYSSSYNEQFF	TGCGCCAGCAGTGAAGTCTACTCCAGCTCCTACAATGAGCAGTTCTTC
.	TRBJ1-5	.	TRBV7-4	CASSLEAVNQPQHF	TGTGCCAGCAGCTTAGAGGCAGTCAATCAGCCCCAGCATTTT
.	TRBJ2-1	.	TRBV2	CASMKGLGHEQFF	TGTGCCAGCATGAAAGGATTGGGGCATGAGCAGTTCTTC
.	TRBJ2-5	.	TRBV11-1	CASSLLRDRQETQYF	TGTGCCAGCAGCTTACTACGGGACCGTCAAGAGACCCAGTACTTC
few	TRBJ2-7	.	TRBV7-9	CASSPRGQLASFEQYF	TGTGCCAGCAGCCCCCGAGGGCAGCTGGCCTCCTTCGAGCAGTACTTC
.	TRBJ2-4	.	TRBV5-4	CASSLQGAKNIQYF	TGTGCCAGCAGCTTGCAAGGGGCGAAAAACATTCAGTACTTC
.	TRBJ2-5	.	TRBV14	CASSQFETQYF	TGTGCCAGCAGCCAGTTTGAGACCCAGTACTTC
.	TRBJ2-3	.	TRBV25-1	CASSEGGTDTQYF	TGTGCCAGCAGTGAGGGAGGCACAGATACGCAGTATTTT
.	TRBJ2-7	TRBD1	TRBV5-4	CASSLGQGGEYEQYF	TGTGCCAGCAGCCTCGGACAGGGAGGAGAGTACGAGCAGTACTTC
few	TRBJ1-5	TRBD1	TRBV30	CAWNSGQGASQPQHF	TGTGCCTGGAACTCTGGACAGGGGGCTAGCCAGCCCCAGCATTTT
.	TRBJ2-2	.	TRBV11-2	CASSLSSGSYNTGELFF	TGTGCCAGCAGTCTAAGTAGCGGTTCCTATAACACCGGGGAGCTGTTTTTT
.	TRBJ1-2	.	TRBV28	CASSTQLWGYTF	TGTGCCAGCAGTACACAGCTCTGGGGCTACACCTTC
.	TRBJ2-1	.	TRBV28	CASSLPASGTGKGEQFF	TGTGCCAGCAGTTTACCCGCGAGCGGTACCGGGAAAGGCGAGCAGTTCTTC
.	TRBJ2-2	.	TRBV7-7	CASSPRRSAGELFF	TGTGCCAGCAGCCCCCGACGTTCCGCCGGGGAGCTGTTTTTT
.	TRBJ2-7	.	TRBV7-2	CASSLAGLSYEQYF	TGTGCCAGCAGCTTAGCGGGGCTCTCCTACGAGCAGTACTTC
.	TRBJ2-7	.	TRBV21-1	CASSKAGGQEQYF	TGTGCCAGCAGCAAAGCGGGAGGCCAGGAGCAGTACTTC
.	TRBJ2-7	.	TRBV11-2	CASSPGAGSGYEQYF	TGTGCCAGCAGCCCCGGGGCAGGGAGTGGCTACGAGCAGTACTTC
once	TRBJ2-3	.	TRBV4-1	CASSHEKIFAGRDSTDTQYF	TGCGCCAGCAGCCATGAAAAGATATTCGCCGGGCGGGACTCCACAGATACGCAGTATTTT
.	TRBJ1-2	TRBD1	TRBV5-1	CASSLFTTGGRGYTF	TGCGCCAGCAGCTTATTCACTACAGGGGGTCGAGGCTACACCTTC